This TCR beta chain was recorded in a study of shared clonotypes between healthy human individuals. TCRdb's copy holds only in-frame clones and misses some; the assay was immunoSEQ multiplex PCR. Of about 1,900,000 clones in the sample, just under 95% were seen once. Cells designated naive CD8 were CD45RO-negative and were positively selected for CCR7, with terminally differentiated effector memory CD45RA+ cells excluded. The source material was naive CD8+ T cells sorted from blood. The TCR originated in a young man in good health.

CDR3 DNA: TGTGCCAGCAGCTTAGAAGCGGATTCCTACGAGCAGTACTTC. It specifies CASSLEADSYEQYF. The V gene is TRBV7-6, the J gene TRBJ2-7; tentatively, D is TRBD2 (5 bases). The CDR3 length is 14 residues. V was trimmed by 1 base and J by 1 base, leaving 8 bases between them. Germline V lookup: CDR1 SGHVS, CDR2 FNYEAQ. The entire variable domain, with the rest obtained from reference TRBV7-6 and TRBJ2-7, is as follows: GAGVSQSPRYKVTKRGQDVALRCDPISGHVSLYWYRQALGQGPEFLTYFNYEAQQDKSGLPNDRFSAERPEGSISTLTIQRTEQRDSAMYRCASSLEADSYEQYFGPGTRLTVT.